These 21 T cell receptor beta chains were sequenced from one sample in a study of shared clonotypes between healthy human individuals. This table comes from immunoSEQ multiplex PCR, and its TCRdb copy is limited to in-frame clones, with some not included. The sample yields 1,100,000 or so clones, 75% to 85% seen once. Specimen: memory CD4+ T cells from PBMCs. Subset denoted: CD45RA-negative fraction. These receptor sequences come from a man younger than 30 in good health. Some clones in this sample may be carry-over from other donors' samples.

The chain combines TRBV6-4 with TRBJ1-1; D call uncertain. CDR1 MRHNA and CDR2 SNTAGT come from the germline V gene. This CDR3 has 13 amino acids. Trimming left V 5 bases short and J 2 bases short, with 9 bases between. The CDR3 loop reads CASSLEINTEAFF. The CDR3 region has the DNA TGTGCCAGCAGTTTGGAAATCAACACTGAAGCTTTCTTT.

Remarks on this clone: The sample carries other DNA sequences with the same CDR3. The rearrangement joins TRBV18 to TRBJ1-1; D gene ambiguous. Germline loops: CDR1 KGHSH, CDR2 LQKENI. CDR3 length: 13 amino acids. V gave up 1 base and J gave up 0 bases, with 3 bases separating them. The CDR3 is CASSPLVNTEAFF. The CDR3 DNA reads as TGTGCCAGCTCACCACTGGTGAACACTGAAGCTTTCTTT.

The chain links TRBV5-4 to TRBJ2-7, with TRBD2 as a possible D gene (5 bases). The CDR3 extends over 15 amino acids. Germline V gene sequence: CDR1 SGHNT, CDR2 YYREEE (reference sequence). Trimming removed 0 bases from V and 0 bases from J, with 10 bases in between. The CDR3 protein is CASSLGVANSYEQYF. The CDR3 nucleotides are TGTGCCAGCAGCTTGGGTGTAGCGAACTCCTACGAGCAGTACTTC.

The V call is TRBV6-1, the J call TRBJ2-7; D is unclear. CDR1 and CDR2 from the germline V gene are MNHNS and SASEGT. The CDR3 has 13 residues. Between the trimmed V and J ends, which lost 3 bases and 6 bases, there was a span of 12 bases. DNA for the CDR3: TGTGCCAGCAGTGAGGGAACAGACACCGAGCAGTACTTC. Translated, it gives CASSEGTDTEQYF.

The rearrangement uses TRBV5-4 and TRBJ2-5; TRBD1 aligns across 12 bases. This CDR3 is built from 18 residues. CDR1 and CDR2 (germline): SGHNT, YYREEE (reference sequence). V trimming: 2 bases; J trimming: 4 bases; junction bases outside the gene matches: 12. CDR3: CASSFHAWDRGLRETQYF. DNA of the CDR3: TGTGCCAGCAGCTTCCACGCCTGGGACAGGGGGCTGAGAGAGACCCAGTACTTC. The full variable domain, its missing parts supplied by reference TRBV5-4 and TRBJ2-5, is ETGVTQSPTHLIKTRGQQVTLRCSSQSGHNTVSWYQQALGQGPQFIFQYYREEENGRGNFPPRFSGLQFPNYSSELNVNALELDDSALYLCASSFHAWDRGLRETQYFGPGTRLLVL.

CDR3 in amino acids: CASSLKRRTGELFF. CDR3 sequence (DNA): TGTGCCAGCAGTTTAAAGCGGCGCACCGGGGAGCTGTTTTTT. V is TRBV28 and J is TRBJ2-2; D possibly corresponds to TRBD2 (5 bases). The CDR3 is 14 residues long. Germline values: CDR1 MDHEN, CDR2 SYDVKM. V lost 2 bases and J 4 bases, leaving 8 bases between the germline ends.

V gene TRBV10-3 combines with J gene TRBJ1-1; weak D call: TRBD1 (5 bases). CDR1 ENHRY and CDR2 SYGVKD come from the germline V gene. The germline V and J ends were trimmed by 6 bases and 2 bases, with 13 bases remaining between them. This CDR3 is built from 14 residues. The CDR3 region is CAISGSGANTEAFF. The CDR3 DNA reads TGTGCCATCAGCGGTTCCGGGGCTAACACTGAAGCTTTCTTT.

Here the CDR3 DNA reads TGCGCCAGCAGTACCGGACTAGCGGGAGGCGAGCAGTACTTC. It specifies CASSTGLAGGEQYF. V is TRBV10-1 and J is TRBJ2-7; 14 bases agree with TRBD2. V gave up 5 bases and J gave up 6 bases; unmatched junction bases: 3. Germline loops: CDR1 WNHNN, CDR2 SYGVQD (reference sequence). The CDR3 consists of 14 residues.

CDR3 DNA: TGCGCCAGCAGCCAACCAGCTGCTGGCTACACCTTC. Encoded protein: CASSQPAAGYTF. The rearrangement uses TRBV4-3 and TRBJ1-2; no clear D. The CDR3 loop spans 12 amino acids. Trimming pared 2 bases from V and 7 bases from J, leaving 8 bases between. Germline CDR1 reads LGHNA; CDR2 reads YSLEER.

CDR3 protein: CAWRDRTGGSGNTIYF. The CDR3 DNA reads as TGTGCCTGGAGGGATAGGACAGGAGGTTCCGGAAACACCATATATTTT. The V call is TRBV30, the J call TRBJ1-3, with 7 bases that match TRBD1. The CDR3 is made up of 16 amino acids. Trimming took 3 bases from V and 4 from J; bases not matched to a gene: 12. Germline-derived CDR1 and CDR2 are GTSNPN and SVGIG (reference sequence).

The chain combines TRBV6-1 with TRBJ2-7; D unclear. Trimming cost V 4 bases and J 0 bases, with 10 bases left between them. Germline CDR1 is MNHNS and CDR2 is SASEGT. There are 14 residues in the CDR3. The CDR3 DNA sequence: TGTGCCAGCAGTGCACAGCGCTCCTCCTACGAGCAGTACTTC. It translates to CASSAQRSSYEQYF.

This clone was seen more than once but under ten times. The V and J genes are TRBV27 and TRBJ1-1, with D unresolved. Per germline, CDR1 MNHEY and CDR2 SMNVEV (reference sequence). The V end lost 3 bases, the J end lost 6 bases, and 8 bases lay between the germline ends. The CDR3 spans 12 residues. The CDR3 bases are TGTGCCAGCAGTTTCCGTTTCCCTGAAGCTTTCTTT. The encoded protein is CASSFRFPEAFF.

The chain carries TRBV5-1 and TRBJ2-3; D is unclear. The CDR3 consists of 12 residues. The ends were cut back, 7 bases at V and 2 bases at J, with 8 bases in the middle. The germline CDR1 and CDR2 sequences are SGHRS and YFSETQ. CDR3 in amino acids: CASGSLTDTQYF. CDR3 in DNA: TGCGCCAGCGGTAGCCTCACAGATACGCAGTATTTT.

This chain joins TRBV7-3 and TRBJ1-3; D remains unclear. The CDR3 is 16 amino acids. Germline V gives CDR1 SGHTA, CDR2 FQGTGA. V dropped 2 bases and J dropped 0 bases, with 11 bases sitting between them. The CDR3 sequence is CASSLGGPSSGNTIYF. The CDR3 DNA sequence: TGTGCCAGCAGCTTAGGTGGGCCGTCCTCTGGAAACACCATATATTTT.

The V and J genes are TRBV11-2 and TRBJ2-7; the match to TRBD1 covers 8 bases. The CDR3 has 16 amino acids. After removal of 0 bases from V and 2 bases from J, the junction contained 6 bases not matched to a gene. CDR1 and CDR2 from the germline V gene are SGHAT and FQNNGV. The CDR3 reads CASSLDPRTGTYEQYF. The CDR3 nucleotides read TGTGCCAGCAGCTTAGACCCCCGGACAGGGACCTACGAGCAGTACTTC.

In the case of this clone: The sample contains more than one DNA sequence encoding this CDR3. The chain couples TRBV5-6 to TRBJ1-3, with no clear D. This CDR3 contains 14 residues. Trimming left V 0 bases short and J 0 bases short, with 4 bases between. Germline V lookup: CDR1 SGHDT, CDR2 YYEEEE. CDR3 DNA: TGTGCCAGCAGCTTGGGCTTCTCTGGAAACACCATATATTTT. Its protein product is CASSLGFSGNTIYF.

The chain uses TRBV6-6 and TRBJ2-3, with unresolved D. V dropped 6 bases and J dropped 6 bases, with 13 bases sitting between them. Germline values: CDR1 MNHNY, CDR2 SVGAGI (reference sequence). This CDR3 comprises 13 residues. CDR3 sequence (DNA): TGTGCCAGCAGCTTACAAGTGAGGGATACGCAGTATTTT. Translation: CASSLQVRDTQYF.

The CDR3 region has the DNA TGCGCCAGCAGCCTCGTTCTAGCGGGTGAGCAGTTCTTC. This codes for CASSLVLAGEQFF. The chain employs TRBV4-3 and TRBJ2-1, with 8 nucleotides matching TRBD2. Per germline, CDR1 LGHNA and CDR2 YSLEER. The trim removed 4 bases at V and 9 bases at J, leaving 5 bases unmatched. This CDR3 has 13 amino acids.

The rearrangement links TRBV5-1 to TRBJ2-1; D is undetermined. CDR3 length: 12 amino acids. The germline V gene has CDR1 SGHRS and CDR2 YFSETQ. With 0 bases removed from V and 8 bases from J, the gap between germline ends came to 6 bases. Here the CDR3 DNA reads TGCGCCAGCAGCTTGGTGGGTCATGAGCAGTTCTTC. This encodes CASSLVGHEQFF.

V usage is TRBV25-1 and J usage is TRBJ1-1, with a weak D call TRBD1 (6 bases). The V and J ends lost 2 bases and 4 bases respectively, with 14 bases between them. Germline CDR1 is MGHDK and CDR2 is SYGVNS. The CDR3 extends over 15 amino acids. CDR3 DNA: TGTGCCAGCAGTGAAATGGGGGCTCCGGGCACTGAAGCTTTCTTT. Its protein product is CASSEMGAPGTEAFF. Based on the CDR3 plus reference TRBV25-1 and TRBJ1-1, the full variable domain is EADIYQTPRYLVIGTGKKITLECSQTMGHDKMYWYQQDPGMELHLIHYSYGVNSTEKGDLSSESTVSRIRTEHFPLTLESARPSHTSQYLCASSEMGAPGTEAFFGQGTRLTVV.

Written as DNA, the CDR3 is TGCAGCGCCCAGGACAGGGCCGGAAGCAATCAGCCCCAGCATTTT. It yields the protein CSAQDRAGSNQPQHF. This chain uses TRBV29-1 with TRBJ1-5, with 8 nucleotides matching TRBD1. CDR1 SQVTM and CDR2 ANQGSEA come from the germline V gene. This CDR3 is 15 amino acids long. V dropped 7 bases and J dropped 1; count of bases not matched to a gene: 9.